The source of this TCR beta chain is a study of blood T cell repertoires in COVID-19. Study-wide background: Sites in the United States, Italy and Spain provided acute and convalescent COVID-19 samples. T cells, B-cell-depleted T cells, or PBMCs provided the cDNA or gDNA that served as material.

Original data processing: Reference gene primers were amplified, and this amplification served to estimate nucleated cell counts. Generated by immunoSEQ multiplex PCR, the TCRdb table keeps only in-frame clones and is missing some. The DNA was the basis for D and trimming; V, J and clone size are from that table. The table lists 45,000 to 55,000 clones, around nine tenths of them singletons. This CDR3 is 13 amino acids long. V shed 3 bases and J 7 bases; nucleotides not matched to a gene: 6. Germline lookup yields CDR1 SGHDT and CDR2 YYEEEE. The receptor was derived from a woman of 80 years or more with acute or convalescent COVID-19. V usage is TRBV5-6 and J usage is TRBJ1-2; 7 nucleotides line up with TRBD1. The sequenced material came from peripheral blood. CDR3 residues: CASSSDRVGGYTF. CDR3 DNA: TGTGCCAGCAGCTCCGACAGGGTGGGTGGCTACACCTTC.